This TCR beta chain derives from a study of regulatory T cells in long-lasting Graves disease. iRepertoire HTBI primers and Arm-PCR of CDR3 regions built TCR beta libraries. TCRdb re-derived calls from the multiplex PCR reads in MiXCR, one entry per CDR3 protein. This sample has about 430,000 distinct CDR3 sequences, with 21% found just once. General study findings and limits: No thyroid tissue was studied; the work used peripheral blood only.

Time point specified: persistent/refractory GD, antithyroid drugs over 5 years with positive TRAb. Following extraction of RNA from PBMCs, that RNA was used to make the TCR library. Trimming took 8 bases from V and 9 from J; bases not matched to a gene: 8. This CDR3 is built from 14 residues. Germline assignment: CDR1 SNHLY and CDR2 FYNNEI. This clonotype was detected only once. Its antigen is as yet unknown. The starting material was peripheral blood mononuclear cells (PBMCs), obtained when the disease was refractory, from a patient treated with antithyroid drugs. This sequence joins TRBV2 and TRBJ2-1, with 12 positions matching TRBD2. This TCR was sampled from a female donor with Graves disease. In DNA, the CDR3 is TGTGCCAGCTGTCCTAGCGGGAGGGCCATTGAGCAGTTCTTC. It translates to CASCPSGRAIEQFF.